The text below deals with one T cell receptor beta chain. Its antigen is still unknown. This sample was taken from a study of shared clonotypes between healthy human individuals. Across the whole study: Donors had three CD4 naive, three CD4 memory, two CD8 naive and one CD8 memory plate apiece. The study's findings and limits: The researchers took only blood, and tissue repertoires probably look different. Shared clonotypes: 4.5% to 6% naive CD4, around 4% naive CD8, about 2.5% memory CD4, under 0.45% memory CD8.

Naive-designated CD8 cells lacked CD45RO, were positively enriched for CCR7, and omitted terminally differentiated effector memory CD45RA+ cells. The ends were cut back, 0 bases at V and 9 bases at J, with 9 bases in the middle. The CDR3 loop spans 12 amino acids. The germline V gene encodes CDR1 SQVTM and CDR2 ANQGSEA. The protocol was immunoSEQ multiplex PCR, while the TCRdb copy is restricted to in-frame clones and leaves out a portion. Of about 1.9 million clones listed, over 85% are singletons. Sequencing was performed on naive CD8+ T cells from PBMCs. The chain couples TRBV29-1 to TRBJ2-1; D is perhaps TRBD1 (5 bases). The sequence was collected from a man aged 18 to 29 in good health. Some clones in this sample may be carry-over from other donors' samples. The CDR3 nucleotides read TGCAGCGTTGAAGATAGCAGGGCTGAGCAGTTCTTC. Its protein product is CSVEDSRAEQFF.